Below, 3 T cell receptor beta chains from the same sample are listed, as sequenced in a study of CD8 T cells in ankylosing spondylitis. MiXCR, run by TCRdb on the 5' RACE reads, gives a single entry per CDR3 protein. The repertoire holds about 96,000 distinct CDR3 sequences, with roughly 10% as singletons. The sample consisted of blood, either unsorted or a sorted T cell fraction (not recorded which). The receptors were gathered from a male donor with ankylosing spondylitis or in good health (not recorded which).

This clonotype was recorded a few times. The rearrangement uses TRBV28 and TRBJ2-1, with D perhaps matching TRBD2 (7 bases). The CDR3 runs to 16 residues. The germline V gene has CDR1 MDHEN and CDR2 SYDVKM. Trimming took 2 bases from V and 4 from J, leaving 15 bases between them. CDR3 protein: CASSLEAGARYNEQFF. CDR3 DNA sequence: TGTGCCAGCAGTTTAGAGGCGGGGGCGCGATACAATGAGCAGTTCTTC.

The sample holds many counts of this clonotype. This rearrangement joins TRBV29-1 to TRBJ2-1, with D perhaps matching TRBD1 or TRBD2 (5 bases each). Deletions cut 3 bases from V and 4 bases from J, with 13 bases between. This CDR3 region has 14 residues. Germline-derived CDR1 and CDR2 are SQVTM and ANQGSEA. CDR3 protein: CSVDEGNAYNEQFF. CDR3 coding DNA: TGCAGCGTTGATGAGGGGAACGCTTACAATGAGCAGTTCTTC.

This clonotype came up many times. V and J are TRBV5-1 and TRBJ2-2, with 8 positions matching TRBD2. The germline CDR1 and CDR2 sequences are SGHRS and YFSETQ. The CDR3 covers 16 residues. The V gene end was trimmed by 3 bases and the J gene end by 0 bases; junction bases not matched to a gene: 4. The CDR3 region is CASSSLGGANTGELFF. Written as DNA, the CDR3 is TGCGCCAGCAGCTCCCTCGGGGGGGCGAACACCGGGGAGCTGTTTTTT.